This T cell receptor beta chain was sequenced during a study of cytomegalovirus exposure and HLA in healthy donors (dated by TCRdb to the late 2010s). With regard to the full study: An earlier analysis of 587 of the donors reported 276 Gb of sequence data and 100 million to 120 million unique TCR beta sequences obtained from 150 million to 200 million T cells. The study combined high-throughput TCR immunosequencing, statistical association of individual TCRs with disease status, and machine learning to predict cytomegalovirus infection status. Using immunosequencing, the study profiled T cell repertoires from around 680 subjects and related those repertoires to cytomegalovirus serostatus. A separate validation cohort of 100 to 150 different subjects was used in addition to the approximately 610-subject first cohort. The later analysis used no new phenotypic data to find candidate immune exposures, relying instead on TCR beta sequences and their occurrence across donors. All discovery cohort repertoires had been generated on a single sequencing platform. Typing coverage varied by locus: about 629-630 donors for A, B, C, DRB1 and DQB1; approximately 560 for DQA1; about 570 for DPA1; 450 to 480 for DPB1. Roughly 5 DR-DQ haplotypes were handled as single units for association and clustering, since linkage in the cohort was strong. Among 300 to 450 genotyped donors of the cohort, an average of about 240,000 unique TCR beta nucleotide sequences were sequenced per donor, 15% to 20% of them non-productive. To decide whether each TCR beta V gene segment behaved as functional or pseudogenic, an earlier analysis of over 500 of the donors relied on high-throughput TCR beta sequencing. Donor age, sex, ethnicity and CMV serostatus were collected together with the repertoire data. An early release covering more than 500 HLA-typed donors comprised approximately 300 gigabases of sequencing data and approximately 80 million unique TCR sequences. Of the roughly 400 genotyped donors, 75% to 85% were placed in the genetic ancestry cluster associated with self-reported Caucasian donors. The aim of the study was to test whether cataloging public T cell receptors could identify signatures of past pathogen exposure. A later analysis re-examined previously published TCR beta repertoires from roughly 650 donors and added high-resolution HLA genotyping to investigate patterns of TCR occurrence. A later genetic analysis took genome-wide SNP genotypes for about 60% of the roughly 670 donors and used that subset as a discovery cohort. HLA typing covered class I and class II loci at four-digit resolution. Study-level results and caveats: The cohort was sequenced for TCR beta chains only, and without alpha or paired-chain data the features that could be detected were limited. The presence/absence analyses assumed that sequencing depth was roughly uniform across donors, and that assumption may not be true. According to a later genetic analysis, donors in an Asian-associated ancestry cluster had fewer N-insertions in productive TCRs than the approximately 650-donor mean. HLA typing was unavailable for some donors at each locus, so association tests used only the typed subset. Because counts were too low, about 17 rarely observed V segments, including chromosome 9 orphons, were excluded from the earlier analysis of roughly 580 of the donors. Specific HLA alleles were associated with more than 15,000 TCR beta sequences at a false discovery rate of 0.05 in a later analysis. A few of the identified cytomegalovirus-associated TCR beta chains were confirmed in vitro to be specific for cytomegalovirus antigens. A further reported finding was that TCR beta sequences accurately predicted the HLA-A and HLA-B alleles for most subjects in the first cohort. Broadly in line with IMGT annotations, most TCR beta V segments showed up in productive rearrangements about 87% or about 30% of the time in an earlier analysis of a few hundred of the donors. Assigning TCR associations to individual alleles was difficult when HLA alleles, especially DR and DQ, strongly co-occurred. Cytomegalovirus status was reported to be diagnosed by the classifier with high specificity and sensitivity in both the original and validation cohorts. In the study, some 180 TCR beta chains were listed as associated with cytomegalovirus. A later analysis found that TCR association rates varied across HLA loci, with DRB1 alleles showing the most associated TCRs and HLA-C alleles the fewest. The 87-base-pair reads could not distinguish some IMGT-functional V segments, including TRBV6-2 and TRBV6-3, so those segments were excluded. A group of highly shared sequence variants was considered likely to be a technical artifact of the sequencing pipeline. Immune exposure information for the cohort was limited to CMV serostatus. Linkage disequilibrium might explain the correlated functional status among segregating V segments, but an unknown experimental factor could not be excluded. The authors suggested that the approach could potentially be extended to other disease states and immunological phenotypes. In a later analysis, HLA-associated TCR beta chains showed more clonal expansion and lower generation probabilities than non-associated chains that were equally common. Most CMV-associated TCR beta chains appeared to be HLA-restricted in a later analysis, and the HLA associations seemed to be driven largely by CMV exposure. According to a later analysis, parvovirus B19, influenza, CMV and Epstein-Barr virus appeared linked to several top co-occurrence clusters. While some public TCRs were present in many individuals, most TCR sequences turned up only very rarely across donors. V-gene and J-gene trimming of TCR beta chains was associated with a missense DCLRE1C variant in a later genetic analysis, and the association was replicated in an independent cohort.

This clone has at least ten counts. Its antigen target is currently unknown. There are no base qualities to consult, and no much larger clone falls within one base. The library was made by the immunoSEQ multiplex PCR assay. For the multiplex PCR, a mixture combining 60 forward primers for TCR Vbeta segments and 13 reverse primers for TCR Jbeta segments was used. The CDR3 region of rearranged TCR beta genes was amplified from genomic DNA by a multiplex PCR assay. On the Illumina HiSeq System, the amplified TCR beta libraries were sequenced as 87-base-pair reads. Processing in the source paper ran as follows. In a later analysis, 70 million to 95 million unique TCR beta chains were counted across the 690 or so repertoires, and roughly 11 million of these chains were shared by at least two donors. To remove PCR and sequencing errors, raw reads were error-corrected and collapsed into unique sequences using a nearest-neighbor algorithm that merged closely related sequences. CDR3 sequences were aligned to IMGT reference sequences to assign V, D and J gene segments. For a sequence to be retained, a match of at least six nucleotides was required to both a V gene segment and a J gene segment. A rearrangement counted as productive if the CDR3 had no stop codons and remained in frame with V and J, and every other rearrangement counted as non-productive. Following IMGT convention, CDR3 was defined as the stretch from the second conserved V-encoded cysteine to the conserved J-encoded phenylalanine. Sequences without an unambiguous match to a single V gene segment were excluded from the earlier analysis of over 500 of the donors. An earlier analysis of several hundred of the donors called V segments functional above 56.7% productive rearrangements and segregating when the between-donor standard deviation exceeded 5%. A statistical classification framework was built to diagnose cytomegalovirus status from the catalog of TCR beta chain sequences. A later analysis assigned V and J genes by comparing TCR nucleotide sequences with IMGT/GENE-DB human TR gene sequences. The TCRdist pipeline was used in a later analysis to assign CDR3 sequences and most-parsimonious VDJ recombination scenarios. In a later analysis, each TCR beta chain was defined by its CDR3 amino acid sequence together with its V-gene family, and reads without a unique V-gene family were excluded. In a later analysis, approximately 590 highly shared, low-generation-probability nucleotide sequences were removed to address suspected cross-contamination and a sequencing artifact. In a later analysis, a clonal expansion index was calculated for each public chain from normalized within-repertoire ranks of inferred template counts. Generation probabilities in a later analysis came from a VDJ recombination model fitted to out-of-frame rearrangements, and those results were checked against IGoR. In a later analysis, hypergeometric tests were used to score TCR-TCR, TCR-HLA and TCR-CMV co-occurrence, with a repertoire-size bias correction applied to TCR pairs. False discovery rates were estimated in a later analysis by permuting HLA or CMV assignments 20 times. In a later analysis, co-occurring TCRs were grouped using DBSCAN, and TCRdist sequence similarity was added for clustering within HLA-allele-positive subsets. Co-occurrence clustering excluded repertoires with fewer than 30,000 or more than 120,000 public chains, plus five with anomalous nucleotide sharing. TCRdb holds this immuneACCESS table with in-frame rearrangements only. Some clones are missing; in checked studies, unresolved V genes explain under half, and the rest has no known cause. V, J and clone size were drawn from that table, and D and trimming were deduced from the DNA. The sample has approximately 61,000 clones on record, approximately 60% of them singletons. Around 3.1% of the sample goes to the ten largest clones.

The cohort comprised fewer than 750 healthy bone marrow donors. All cohort members were sampled while nominally healthy, although unrecorded immune exposures were likely present. The donor tested CMV seronegative and was one of the 352 seronegative cohort members. A peripheral blood sample was collected from each donor, and TCR beta sequencing was performed on peripheral blood mononuclear cells. The Qiagen DNeasy Blood Extraction Kit was used to extract genomic DNA from the blood cell samples. V gives up 4 bases and J gives up 12 bases, and the segment between their germline ends measures 10 bases. Based on the germline V gene, the CDR1 and CDR2 sequences are MDHEN and SYDVKM. CDR3 length: 11 amino acids, cysteine to phenylalanine. The sequence is cut down to CDR3 DNA, 33 bases in frame from base 1.

This sequence uses TRBV28 and TRBJ1-3, with the D segment identity uncertain. Source material: PBMCs. This clonotype was obtained from a woman aged 45-65 years in good health and CMV-seronegative. The CDR3 protein: CASSSPFSIYF. The bases are TGTGCCAGCAGTTCCCCCTTCAGCATATATTTT.